This is a list of T cell receptor beta chains from one sample in a study of T cell responses to AZD1222 COVID-19 vaccine. Profiled with immunoSEQ multiplex PCR; TCRdb holds only in-frame clones, not every one. This sample yields about 100,000 clones, of which approximately 91% are seen a single time; 16% belongs to the top ten. The sample in question was peripheral blood, obtained on day 0 of AZD1222 vaccination. All receptors derive from an adult in good health. CDR3s include the opening cysteine and the closing phenylalanine or tryptophan. D genes are given only for firm matches. Some rows mark clone size as missing; the rest say once, few, many or name a class of expanded clone.

CDR3 DNA	CDR3 protein	clone size	V gene	D gene	J gene
TGTGCCAGCAGCCCGGAGGGGTGGGCGGCAGATACGCAGTATTTT	CASSPEGWAADTQYF	-	TRBV13	-	TRBJ2-3
TGTGCCAGCAGCTCAAACCCCCTACGGGAAGGCATAGGGGTCTTC	CASSSNPLREGIGVF	-	TRBV27	-	TRBJ2-1
TGCAGCGTTGGTGCAACTAATGAAAAACTGTTTTTT	CSVGATNEKLFF	-	TRBV29-1	-	TRBJ1-4
TGCAGTGCTAGTCTGAGGAACACTGAAGCTTTCTTT	CSASLRNTEAFF	-	TRBV20-1	-	TRBJ1-1
TGTGCCAGCAGCGGGACAGGGAGGTACGAGCAGTACTTC	CASSGTGRYEQYF	-	TRBV6-5	TRBD1	TRBJ2-7
TGTGCCAGCAGCTTAGTTGGGGATAGCAATCAGCCCCAGCATTTT	CASSLVGDSNQPQHF	-	TRBV7-2	-	TRBJ1-5
TGTGCCAGCAGCCTCGGACAGGGGAACTATGGCTACACCTTC	CASSLGQGNYGYTF	-	TRBV7-9	TRBD1	TRBJ1-2
TGTGCCAGTTTTAAACCGGGACTAGCGGGAGAACGGTACGAGCAGTACTTC	CASFKPGLAGERYEQYF	-	TRBV6-8	TRBD2	TRBJ2-7
TGTGCCATCAGTGACCCCAGGGCTGGAAACACCATATATTTT	CAISDPRAGNTIYF	few	TRBV10-3	-	TRBJ1-3
TGTGCCAGCAGCTTGGGGGGACAGGGCACAGATACGCAGTATTTT	CASSLGGQGTDTQYF	-	TRBV5-8	TRBD1	TRBJ2-3
TGTGCCAGCAGTGAAGCGGGGACAAGCTATCAGCCCCAGCATTTT	CASSEAGTSYQPQHF	-	TRBV2	-	TRBJ1-5
TGTGCCAGTAGTCTAGCGGGGGCCAGAAACACCGGGGAGCTGTTTTTT	CASSLAGARNTGELFF	-	TRBV19	TRBD2	TRBJ2-2
TGTGCCAGCGAAGGTAGCGGGGGGGCCCTCTACAATGAGCAGTTCTTC	CASEGSGGALYNEQFF	-	TRBV28	TRBD2	TRBJ2-1
TGCAGCGTTGCAGGTCAGGGCCAGGCTCCGTTCTTC	CSVAGQGQAPFF	-	TRBV29-1	-	TRBJ2-1
TGTGCCAGCAGTCTCGGACAAGCCTGGAGGGGGGAGCTGTTTTTT	CASSLGQAWRGELFF	-	TRBV6-6	-	TRBJ2-2
TGCGCCAGCAGTCTATCTAGCGGGAGGGCCGACGAGCAGTACTTC	CASSLSSGRADEQYF	-	TRBV4-1	TRBD2	TRBJ2-7
TGTGCCAGCAGCCCGAACACCGGGGAGCTGTTTTTT	CASSPNTGELFF	-	TRBV6-5	-	TRBJ2-2
TGTGCCAGCAGTCTACCAGGGACTGAGCAGTTCTTC	CASSLPGTEQFF	few	TRBV27	-	TRBJ2-1
TGTGCCAGCAGCGGGGCACAGGGTGGTTACGGCTACACCTTC	CASSGAQGGYGYTF	-	TRBV9	-	TRBJ1-2
TGCGCCAGCAGTTTCGGGGGCCACGAGCAGTACTTC	CASSFGGHEQYF	-	TRBV5-1	-	TRBJ2-7
TGTGCCAGCAGCCCCTCTAGCGGGAGCCGCGGGGAGACCCAGTACTTC	CASSPSSGSRGETQYF	-	TRBV7-7	TRBD2	TRBJ2-5
TGTGCCAGCAGTCCCCAGGGTACCACCGGGGAGCTGTTTTTT	CASSPQGTTGELFF	-	TRBV6-2/TRBV6-3	-	TRBJ2-2
TGTGCCAGCAGCTTGTCCGAAGGAGGCTACACCTTC	CASSLSEGGYTF	-	TRBV11-3	-	TRBJ1-2
TGTGCCAGCAGGGGATTGGGGCGGGGTGGCTACACCTTC	CASRGLGRGGYTF	-	TRBV2	-	TRBJ1-2
TGTGCCAGTAGCTCCCCAGGGGGCGCGAGTGGAAACACCATATATTTT	CASSSPGGASGNTIYF	-	TRBV19	TRBD1	TRBJ1-3
TGTGCCACCAGTGATTTGCTGGGTCAGGGAAGCAATCAGCCCCAGCATTTT	CATSDLLGQGSNQPQHF	-	TRBV24-1	-	TRBJ1-5
TGTGCCAGCAGCCCTGGGCCCTACGAGCAGTACTTC	CASSPGPYEQYF	few	TRBV28	-	TRBJ2-7
TGTGCCAGCAGGGGGGCACTAGCGGGAGGGCCTGATGAGCAGTTCTTC	CASRGALAGGPDEQFF	-	TRBV28	TRBD2	TRBJ2-1
TGTGCCAGCAAACTGGGAGGCACTGAAGCTTTCTTT	CASKLGGTEAFF	-	TRBV28	-	TRBJ1-1
TGCGCCAGCAGCTTGGCCGAACCTAGACAGGGGGCTGTTAACACTGAAGCTTTCTTT	CASSLAEPRQGAVNTEAFF	few	TRBV5-1	TRBD1	TRBJ1-1
TGTGCCAGCAGCCAAAACCTCTGGGCAGGGGAGGGCTACACCTTC	CASSQNLWAGEGYTF	-	TRBV3-1/TRBV3-2	-	TRBJ1-2
TGTGCCAGCAGTCCCGGTAATGAAAAACTGTTTTTT	CASSPGNEKLFF	-	TRBV2	-	TRBJ1-4
TGTGCCAGCAGCCAAGATCGAGCGACTTCTGGAAACACCATATATTTT	CASSQDRATSGNTIYF	-	TRBV4-2	-	TRBJ1-3
TGCAGCGTACCGGGACAGGGGGGTTTCTATGGCTACACCTTC	CSVPGQGGFYGYTF	-	TRBV29-1	TRBD1	TRBJ1-2
TGCGCCAGCAGCCCCGGACCTAGTTGGGAGACCCAGTACTTC	CASSPGPSWETQYF	-	TRBV4-1	-	TRBJ2-5
TGTGCCAGTAGTCTGGTGACTAGCGGGACCTACGAGCAGTACTTC	CASSLVTSGTYEQYF	-	TRBV19	TRBD2	TRBJ2-7
TGTGCCAGCAGTGAAAGTGCAGGGAATGGTCAGCCCCAGCATTTT	CASSESAGNGQPQHF	-	TRBV6-1	-	TRBJ1-5
TGCGCCAGCAGCCTCGGGACGAACAATCAGCCCCAGCATTTT	CASSLGTNNQPQHF	-	TRBV5-1	-	TRBJ1-5
TGTGCCAGCAGCCAAGTTCTTTTGGTTTCTTATTTAAACACTGAAGCTTTCTTT	CASSQVLLVSYLNTEAFF	-	TRBV3-1/TRBV3-2	-	TRBJ1-1
TGTGCCAGCAGTTTCAGGGGGTATGGCTACACCTTC	CASSFRGYGYTF	-	TRBV28	TRBD1	TRBJ1-2
TGTGCCAGCAGTGGGCGGGCAAGTGGTGGCTACACCTTC	CASSGRASGGYTF	-	TRBV25-1	-	TRBJ1-2
TGTGCCAGCTCACCACCGGGCACTCAGGTGAACACTGAAGCTTTCTTT	CASSPPGTQVNTEAFF	-	TRBV18	-	TRBJ1-1
TGTGCCAGCAACGCAAACCCGGGACAGGCCTCCTACGAGCAGTACTTC	CASNANPGQASYEQYF	-	TRBV2	TRBD1	TRBJ2-7
TGTGCCAGTAGCGACAGCCCCGGTCAGCCCCAGCATTTT	CASSDSPGQPQHF	-	TRBV19	-	TRBJ1-5
TGTGCCAGCAGCTTGGACATGAGGGGGGGCTATGGCTACACCTTC	CASSLDMRGGYGYTF	-	TRBV5-6	-	TRBJ1-2
TGTGCCAGCAGCATTGGGGGAGGGTTTCGTTCACCCCTCCACTTT	CASSIGGGFRSPLHF	-	TRBV27	-	TRBJ1-6
TGTGCCAGCAGCAAACAGGGAGGGGGGTTGAACAATGAGCAGTTCTTC	CASSKQGGGLNNEQFF	-	TRBV7-7	-	TRBJ2-1